This TCR beta chain was observed in a study of blood T cell repertoires in COVID-19. The CDR3 is made up of 14 amino acids. Germline CDR1 reads SGHAT; CDR2 reads FQDESV (reference sequence). Trimming stripped 1 base from V and 4 bases from J, with 10 bases between. In the authors' methods: Amplification with reference gene primers provided the estimates of nucleated cell counts. Assay used: immunoSEQ multiplex PCR; TCRdb lists only in-frame clones, some missing. V and J calls and clone size are copied from that table; D and trimming were computed from the DNA. Of around 250,000 clones in the sample, around 85% were seen once.

The chain has TRBV11-1 and TRBJ1-1; D is possibly TRBD1 (5 bases). The sequenced material came from PBMCs or T cells enriched from blood (not recorded which). This receptor was obtained from a woman aged 45-59 years who had recovered from COVID-19. The CDR3 DNA reads as TGTGCCAGCAGCTTAGGGGGGGATCCCACTGAAGCTTTCTTT. As protein: CASSLGGDPTEAFF. Combining the CDR3 with reference TRBV11-1 and TRBJ1-1 gives the whole variable domain EAEVAQSPRYKITEKSQAVAFWCDPISGHATLYWYRQILGQGPELLVQFQDESVVDDSQLPKDRFSAERLKGVDSTLKIQPAELGDSAMYLCASSLGGDPTEAFFGQGTRLTVV.